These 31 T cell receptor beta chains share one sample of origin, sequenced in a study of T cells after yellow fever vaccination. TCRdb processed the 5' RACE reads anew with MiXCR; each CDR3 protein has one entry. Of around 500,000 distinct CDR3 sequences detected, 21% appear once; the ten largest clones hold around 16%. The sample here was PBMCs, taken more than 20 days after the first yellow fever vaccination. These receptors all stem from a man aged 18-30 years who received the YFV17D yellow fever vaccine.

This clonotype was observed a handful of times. CDR3 DNA sequence: TGTGCCAGCAGCCCTCAGGTGTCGAACACCGGGGAGCTGTTTTTT. Encoded protein: CASSPQVSNTGELFF. This sequence joins TRBV7-9 and TRBJ2-2, with unresolved D. This CDR3 region has 15 residues. V lost 5 bases and J 0 bases, leaving 10 bases between the germline ends. Germline loops: CDR1 SEHNR, CDR2 FQNEAQ (reference sequence).

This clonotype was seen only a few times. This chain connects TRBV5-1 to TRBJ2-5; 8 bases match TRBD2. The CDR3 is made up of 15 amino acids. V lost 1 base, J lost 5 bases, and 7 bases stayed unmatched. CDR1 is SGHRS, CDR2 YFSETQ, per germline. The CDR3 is CASSLLPGGRETQYF. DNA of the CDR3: TGCGCCAGCAGCTTGTTACCGGGGGGGCGGGAGACCCAGTACTTC. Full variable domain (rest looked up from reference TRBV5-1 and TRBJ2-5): KAGVTQTPRYLIKTRGQQVTLSCSPISGHRSVSWYQQTPGQGLQFLFEYFSETQRNKGNFPGRFSGRQFSNSRSEMNVSTLELGDSALYLCASSLLPGGRETQYFGPGTRLLVL.

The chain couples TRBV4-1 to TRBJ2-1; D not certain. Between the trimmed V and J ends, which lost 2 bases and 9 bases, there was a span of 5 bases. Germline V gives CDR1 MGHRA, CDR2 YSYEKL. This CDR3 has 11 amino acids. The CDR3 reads CASSQLREQFF. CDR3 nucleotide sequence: TGCGCCAGCAGCCAACTTCGTGAGCAGTTCTTC.

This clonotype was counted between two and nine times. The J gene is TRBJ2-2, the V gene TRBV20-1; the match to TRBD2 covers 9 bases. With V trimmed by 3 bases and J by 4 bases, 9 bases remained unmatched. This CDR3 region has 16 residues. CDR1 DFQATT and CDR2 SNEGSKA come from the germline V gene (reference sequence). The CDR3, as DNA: TGCAGTGCTAGCGGCCCTAGCGGGGCGGGCACCGGGGAGCTGTTTTTT. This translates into CSASGPSGAGTGELFF.

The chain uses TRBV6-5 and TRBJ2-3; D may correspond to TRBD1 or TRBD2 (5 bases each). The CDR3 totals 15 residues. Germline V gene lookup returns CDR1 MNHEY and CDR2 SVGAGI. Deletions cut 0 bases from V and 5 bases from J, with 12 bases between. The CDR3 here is CASSYSGAKGDTQYF. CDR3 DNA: TGTGCCAGCAGTTACTCCGGGGCAAAGGGAGATACGCAGTATTTT.

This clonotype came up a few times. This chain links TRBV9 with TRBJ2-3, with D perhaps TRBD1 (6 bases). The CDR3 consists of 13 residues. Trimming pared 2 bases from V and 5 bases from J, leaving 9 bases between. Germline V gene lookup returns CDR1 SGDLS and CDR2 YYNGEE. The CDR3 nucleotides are TGTGCCAGCAGCGTTACAGGGCAAGATACGCAGTATTTT. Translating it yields CASSVTGQDTQYF.

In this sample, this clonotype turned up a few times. CDR3 residues: CASRPPPGRVGQETQYF. Here the CDR3 DNA reads TGTGCCAGCAGACCTCCCCCTGGCAGGGTCGGGCAAGAGACCCAGTACTTC. The chain carries TRBV12-3 or TRBV12-4 and TRBJ2-5; D is perhaps TRBD1 (5 bases). V was clipped by 6 bases and J by 2 bases, with 22 bases between them. The CDR3 has 17 amino acids.

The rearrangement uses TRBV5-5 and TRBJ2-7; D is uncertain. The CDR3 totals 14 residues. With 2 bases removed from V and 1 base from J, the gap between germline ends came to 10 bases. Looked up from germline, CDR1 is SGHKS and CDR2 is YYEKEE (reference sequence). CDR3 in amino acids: CASSLLGGSYEQYF. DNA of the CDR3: TGTGCCAGCAGCTTACTCGGCGGATCCTACGAGCAGTACTTC.

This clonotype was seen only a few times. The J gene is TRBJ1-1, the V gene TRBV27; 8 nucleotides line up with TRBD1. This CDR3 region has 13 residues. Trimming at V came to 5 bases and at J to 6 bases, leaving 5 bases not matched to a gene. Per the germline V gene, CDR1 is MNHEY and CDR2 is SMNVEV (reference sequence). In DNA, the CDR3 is TGTGCCAGCAGTGCGGACAGGGACGCTGAAGCTTTCTTT. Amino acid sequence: CASSADRDAEAFF.

CDR3 DNA sequence: TGTGCCAGCTCCCCTGGGGGGATCCCATACGAGCAGTACGTC. Translating gives CASSPGGIPYEQYV. The rearrangement joins TRBV11-2 to TRBJ2-7; a weak D match, TRBD2 (6 bases). The length of the CDR3 is 14 residues. Germline CDR1 SGHAT, CDR2 FQNNGV. The V end was cut by 8 bases, the J end by 4 bases, with 18 bases between.

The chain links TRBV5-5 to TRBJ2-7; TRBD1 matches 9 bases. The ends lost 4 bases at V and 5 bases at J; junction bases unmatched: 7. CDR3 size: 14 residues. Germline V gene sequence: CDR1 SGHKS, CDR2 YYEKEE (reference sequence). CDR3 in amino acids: CASSNRDRAHEQYF. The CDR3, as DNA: TGTGCCAGCAGCAACCGGGACAGGGCACACGAGCAGTACTTC.

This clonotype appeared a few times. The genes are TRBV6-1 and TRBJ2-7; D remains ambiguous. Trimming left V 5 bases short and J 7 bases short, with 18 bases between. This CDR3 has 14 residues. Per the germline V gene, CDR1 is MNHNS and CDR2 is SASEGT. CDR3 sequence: CASSLKGQAGEQYF. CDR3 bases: TGTGCCAGCAGTCTCAAGGGTCAGGCCGGGGAGCAGTACTTC.

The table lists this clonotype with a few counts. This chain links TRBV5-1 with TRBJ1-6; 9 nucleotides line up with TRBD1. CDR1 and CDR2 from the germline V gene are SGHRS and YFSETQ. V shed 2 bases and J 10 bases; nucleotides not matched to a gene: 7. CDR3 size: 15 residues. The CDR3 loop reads CASSFRDRDHSPLHF. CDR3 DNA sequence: TGCGCCAGCAGCTTCCGGGACAGGGATCACTCACCCCTCCACTTT. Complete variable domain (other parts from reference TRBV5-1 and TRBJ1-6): KAGVTQTPRYLIKTRGQQVTLSCSPISGHRSVSWYQQTPGQGLQFLFEYFSETQRNKGNFPGRFSGRQFSNSRSEMNVSTLELGDSALYLCASSFRDRDHSPLHFGNGTRLTVT.

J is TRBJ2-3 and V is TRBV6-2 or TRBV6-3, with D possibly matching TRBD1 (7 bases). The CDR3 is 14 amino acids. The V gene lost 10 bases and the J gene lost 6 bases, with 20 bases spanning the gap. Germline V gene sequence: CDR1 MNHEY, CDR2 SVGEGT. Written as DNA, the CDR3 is TGTGCCACCACACCCGAGGGGGCGGGGGATACGCAGTATTTT. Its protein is CATTPEGAGDTQYF.

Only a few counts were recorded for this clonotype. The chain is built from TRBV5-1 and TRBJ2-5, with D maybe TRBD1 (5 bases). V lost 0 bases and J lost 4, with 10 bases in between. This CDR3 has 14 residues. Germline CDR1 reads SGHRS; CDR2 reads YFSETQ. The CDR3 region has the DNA TGCGCCAGCAGCTTGGGCGTTCAGGGAGAGACCCAGTACTTC. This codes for CASSLGVQGETQYF. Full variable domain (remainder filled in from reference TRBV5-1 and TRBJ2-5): KAGVTQTPRYLIKTRGQQVTLSCSPISGHRSVSWYQQTPGQGLQFLFEYFSETQRNKGNFPGRFSGRQFSNSRSEMNVSTLELGDSALYLCASSLGVQGETQYFGPGTRLLVL.

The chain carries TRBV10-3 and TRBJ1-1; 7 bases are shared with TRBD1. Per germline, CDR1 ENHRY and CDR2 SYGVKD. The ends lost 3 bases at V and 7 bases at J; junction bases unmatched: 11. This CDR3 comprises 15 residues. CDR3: CAISEPDRDACEAFF. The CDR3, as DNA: TGTGCCATCAGTGAACCCGACAGGGACGCCTGTGAAGCTTTCTTT.

CDR3 sequence reads: CSVRNRWPGYTF. CDR3 DNA: TGCAGCGTTCGTAACAGGTGGCCCGGCTACACCTTC. The chain joins TRBV29-1 to TRBJ1-2; possible D gene TRBD1, 5 bases. The germline V gene encodes CDR1 SQVTM and CDR2 ANQGSEA. This CDR3 region has 12 residues. V was trimmed by 5 bases and J by 8 bases, leaving 15 bases between them.

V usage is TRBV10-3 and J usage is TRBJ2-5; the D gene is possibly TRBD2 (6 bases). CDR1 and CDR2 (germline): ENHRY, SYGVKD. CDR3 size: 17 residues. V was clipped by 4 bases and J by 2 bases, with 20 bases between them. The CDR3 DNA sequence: TGTGCCATCAGTGGAGGGGACTCCAATGGACGGCAAGAGACCCAGTACTTC. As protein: CAISGGDSNGRQETQYF.

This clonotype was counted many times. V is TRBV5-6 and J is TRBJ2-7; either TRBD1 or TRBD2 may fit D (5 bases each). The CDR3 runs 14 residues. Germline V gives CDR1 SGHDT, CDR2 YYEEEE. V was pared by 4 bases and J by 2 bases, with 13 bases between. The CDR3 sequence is CASSVGDGPYEQYF. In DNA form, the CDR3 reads TGTGCCAGCAGCGTTGGGGACGGACCCTACGAGCAGTACTTC.

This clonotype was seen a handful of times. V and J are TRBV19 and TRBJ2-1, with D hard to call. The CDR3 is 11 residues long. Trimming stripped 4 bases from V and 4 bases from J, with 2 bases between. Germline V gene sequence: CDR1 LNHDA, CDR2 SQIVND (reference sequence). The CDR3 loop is CASSKYNEQFF. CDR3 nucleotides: TGTGCCAGTAGTAAGTACAATGAGCAGTTCTTC.

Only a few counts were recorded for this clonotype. In DNA, the CDR3 is TGTGCCAGCAGGGGGACAGGGGAGACCGGGGAGCTGTTTTTT. It translates to CASRGTGETGELFF. The chain couples TRBV3-1 to TRBJ2-2; TRBD1 matches 10 bases. After removal of 6 bases from V and 5 bases from J, the junction contained 3 bases not matched to a gene. The germline gives CDR1 LGHDT, CDR2 YNNKEL (reference sequence). The length of the CDR3 is 14 residues.

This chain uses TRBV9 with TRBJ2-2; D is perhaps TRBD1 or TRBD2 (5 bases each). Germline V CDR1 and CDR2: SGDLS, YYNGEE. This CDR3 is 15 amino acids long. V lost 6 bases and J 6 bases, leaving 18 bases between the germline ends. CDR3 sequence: CASNPRGSVPGELFF. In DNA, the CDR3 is TGTGCCAGCAACCCTCGGGGCTCAGTCCCCGGGGAGCTGTTTTTT. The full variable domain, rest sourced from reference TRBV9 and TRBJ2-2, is DSGVTQTPKHLITATGQRVTLRCSPRSGDLSVYWYQQSLDQGLQFLIQYYNGEERAKGNILERFSAQQFPDLHSELNLSSLELGDSALYFCASNPRGSVPGELFFGEGSRLTVL.

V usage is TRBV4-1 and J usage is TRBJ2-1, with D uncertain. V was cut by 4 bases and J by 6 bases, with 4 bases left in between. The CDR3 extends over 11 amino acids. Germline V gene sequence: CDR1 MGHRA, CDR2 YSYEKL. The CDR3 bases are TGCGCCAGCAGCCGATCCAATGAGCAGTTCTTC. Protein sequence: CASSRSNEQFF.

CDR3 sequence (DNA): TGTGCCAGCAGCGGACGGTGGAGCACAGATACGCAGTATTTT. Amino acid sequence: CASSGRWSTDTQYF. V is TRBV5-4 and J is TRBJ2-3; D is undetermined. Per the germline V gene, CDR1 is SGHNT and CDR2 is YYREEE (reference sequence). V lost 4 bases to trimming and J lost 0 bases, with 9 bases between them. CDR3 size: 14 residues.

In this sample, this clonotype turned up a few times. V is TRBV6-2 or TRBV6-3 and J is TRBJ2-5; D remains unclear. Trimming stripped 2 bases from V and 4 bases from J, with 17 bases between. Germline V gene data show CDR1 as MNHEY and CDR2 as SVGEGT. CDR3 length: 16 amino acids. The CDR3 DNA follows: TGTGCCAGCAGTTACGACTCGATTATAGTGGGAGAGACCCAGTACTTC. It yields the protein CASSYDSIIVGETQYF.

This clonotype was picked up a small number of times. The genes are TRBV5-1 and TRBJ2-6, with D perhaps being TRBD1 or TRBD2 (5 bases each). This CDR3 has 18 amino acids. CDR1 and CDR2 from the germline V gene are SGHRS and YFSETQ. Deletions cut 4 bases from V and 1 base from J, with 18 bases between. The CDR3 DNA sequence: TGCGCCAGCAGCGCGAGGGTAGGGACGCCTTCTGGGGCCAACGTCCTGACTTTC. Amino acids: CASSARVGTPSGANVLTF. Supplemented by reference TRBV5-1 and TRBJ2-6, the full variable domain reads KAGVTQTPRYLIKTRGQQVTLSCSPISGHRSVSWYQQTPGQGLQFLFEYFSETQRNKGNFPGRFSGRQFSNSRSEMNVSTLELGDSALYLCASSARVGTPSGANVLTFGAGSRLTVL.

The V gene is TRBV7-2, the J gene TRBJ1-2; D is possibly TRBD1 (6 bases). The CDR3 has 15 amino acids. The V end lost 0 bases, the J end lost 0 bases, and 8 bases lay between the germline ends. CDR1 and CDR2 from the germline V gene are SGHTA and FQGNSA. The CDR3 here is CASSLAQGSNYGYTF. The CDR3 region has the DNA TGTGCCAGCAGCTTAGCTCAGGGGTCTAACTATGGCTACACCTTC. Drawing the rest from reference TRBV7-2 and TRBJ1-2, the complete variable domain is GAGVSQSPSNKVTEKGKDVELRCDPISGHTALYWYRQSLGQGLEFLIYFQGNSAPDKSGLPSDRFSAERTGGSVSTLTIQRTQQEDSAVYLCASSLAQGSNYGYTFGSGTRLTVV.

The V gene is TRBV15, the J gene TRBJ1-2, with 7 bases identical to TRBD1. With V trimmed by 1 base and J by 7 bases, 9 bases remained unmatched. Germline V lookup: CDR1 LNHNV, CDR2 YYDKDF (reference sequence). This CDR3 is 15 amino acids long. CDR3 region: CATSRGTGPLAGYTF. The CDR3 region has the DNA TGTGCCACCAGCAGAGGGACAGGCCCACTCGCTGGCTACACCTTC.

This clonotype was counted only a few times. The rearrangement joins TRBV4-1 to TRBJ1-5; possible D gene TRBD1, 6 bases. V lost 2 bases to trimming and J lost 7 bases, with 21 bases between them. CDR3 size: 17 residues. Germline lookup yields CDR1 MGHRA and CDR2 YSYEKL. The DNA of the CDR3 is TGCGCCAGCAGCCAAAGAGGGGGTCGGGGCAACGACCAGCCCCAGCATTTT. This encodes CASSQRGGRGNDQPQHF.

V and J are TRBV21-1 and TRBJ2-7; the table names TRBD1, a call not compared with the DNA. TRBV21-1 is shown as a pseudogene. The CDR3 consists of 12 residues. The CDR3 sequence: CASPRGGYEQYV. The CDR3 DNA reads TGTGCCAGCCCAAGGGGGGGCTACGAGCAGTACGTC.

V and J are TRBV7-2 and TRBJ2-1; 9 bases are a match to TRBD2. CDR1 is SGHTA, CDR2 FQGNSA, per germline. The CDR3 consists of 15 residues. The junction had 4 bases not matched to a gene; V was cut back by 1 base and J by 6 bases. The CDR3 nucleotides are TGTGCCAGCAGCTTAGTTGGCGGGGGGGCCAATGAGCAGTTCTTC. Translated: CASSLVGGGANEQFF.